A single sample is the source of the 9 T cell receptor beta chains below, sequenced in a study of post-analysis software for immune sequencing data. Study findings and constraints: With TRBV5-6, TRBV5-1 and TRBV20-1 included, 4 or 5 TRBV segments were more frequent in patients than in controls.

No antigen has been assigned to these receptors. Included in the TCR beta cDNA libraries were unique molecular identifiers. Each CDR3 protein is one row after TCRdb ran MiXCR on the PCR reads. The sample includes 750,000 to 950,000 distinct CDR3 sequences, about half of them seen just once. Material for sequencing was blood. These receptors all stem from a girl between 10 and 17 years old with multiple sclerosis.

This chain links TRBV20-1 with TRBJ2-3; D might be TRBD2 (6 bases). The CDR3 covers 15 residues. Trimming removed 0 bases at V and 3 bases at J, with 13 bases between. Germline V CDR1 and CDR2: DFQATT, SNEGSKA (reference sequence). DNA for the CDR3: TGCAGTGCTAGAGATTTGACCGGGAGAACAGATACGCAGTATTTT. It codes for CSARDLTGRTDTQYF.

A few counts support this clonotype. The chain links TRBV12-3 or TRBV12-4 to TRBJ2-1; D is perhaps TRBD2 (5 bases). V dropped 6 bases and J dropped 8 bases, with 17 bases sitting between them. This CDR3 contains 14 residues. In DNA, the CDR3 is TGTGCCAGCAGGTTACTAGATCTTCCCCATGAGCAGTTCTTC. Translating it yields CASRLLDLPHEQFF.

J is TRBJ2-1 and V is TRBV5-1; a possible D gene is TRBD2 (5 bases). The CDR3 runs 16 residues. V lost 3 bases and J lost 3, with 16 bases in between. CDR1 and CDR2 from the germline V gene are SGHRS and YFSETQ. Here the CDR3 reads CASSSSRGAVYNEQFF. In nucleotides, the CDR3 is TGCGCCAGCAGCTCCTCCCGGGGAGCGGTCTACAATGAGCAGTTCTTC.

CDR3 nucleotide sequence: TGTGCCAGCAGTCCCAGGGTAGTGCCCCCTGAAGCTTTCTTT. It translates to CASSPRVVPPEAFF. V gene TRBV12-3 or TRBV12-4 combines with J gene TRBJ1-1, with TRBD1 as a possible D gene (5 bases). Trimming pared 5 bases from V and 6 bases from J, leaving 16 bases between. The CDR3 totals 14 residues.

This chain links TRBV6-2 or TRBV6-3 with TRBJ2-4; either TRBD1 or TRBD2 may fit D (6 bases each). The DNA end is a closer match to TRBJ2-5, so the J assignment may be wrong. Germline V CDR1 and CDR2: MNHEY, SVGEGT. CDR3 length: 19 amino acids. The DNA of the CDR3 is TGTGCCAGCAGTTACTCGCACGCAGGGGACTCCCTGTTCCAAGAGACCCAGTACTTC. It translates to CASSYSHAGDSLFQETQYF.

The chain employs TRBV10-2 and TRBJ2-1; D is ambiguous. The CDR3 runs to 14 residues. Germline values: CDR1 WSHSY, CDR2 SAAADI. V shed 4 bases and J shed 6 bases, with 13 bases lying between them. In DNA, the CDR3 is TGCGCCAGCAGTGGGACCCATAGGCCCAATGAGCAGTTCTTC. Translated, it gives CASSGTHRPNEQFF.

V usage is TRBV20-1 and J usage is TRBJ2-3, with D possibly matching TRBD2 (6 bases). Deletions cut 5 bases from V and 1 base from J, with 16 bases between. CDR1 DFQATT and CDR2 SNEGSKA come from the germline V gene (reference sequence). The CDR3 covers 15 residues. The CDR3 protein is CSAVGGAERTDTQYF. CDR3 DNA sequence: TGCAGTGCTGTAGGAGGGGCGGAGCGCACAGATACGCAGTATTTT.

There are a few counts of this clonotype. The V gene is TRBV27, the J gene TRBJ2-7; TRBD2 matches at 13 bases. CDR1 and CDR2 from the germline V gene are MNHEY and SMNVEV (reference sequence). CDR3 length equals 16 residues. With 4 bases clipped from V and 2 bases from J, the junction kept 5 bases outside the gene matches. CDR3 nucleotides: TGTGCCAGCAGTTCACCGGGACTAGCGGGACCCTACGAGCAGTACTTC. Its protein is CASSSPGLAGPYEQYF.

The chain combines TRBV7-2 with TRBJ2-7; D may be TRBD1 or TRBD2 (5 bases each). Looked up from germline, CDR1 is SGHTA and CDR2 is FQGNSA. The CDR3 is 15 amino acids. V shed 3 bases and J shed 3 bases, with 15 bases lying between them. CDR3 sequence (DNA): TGTGCCAGCAGCTTCAGCCGGGACCTCAACTACGAGCAGTACTTC. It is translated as CASSFSRDLNYEQYF.